Shown below are 10 T cell receptor beta chains from a single sample sequenced in a study of shared clonotypes between healthy human individuals. The method was immunoSEQ multiplex PCR; TCRdb's version includes in-frame clones alone and lacks a portion of them. This sample has roughly 1.5 million clones, with 95% to 99% found just once. The specimen sequenced was naive CD4+ T cells sorted from blood. As to subset: CD45RA+ positively selected. These receptors all come from a man aged 30 to 39 in good health.

The chain links TRBV9 to TRBJ1-5; a weak D match, TRBD1 (5 bases). Germline CDR1 and CDR2: SGDLS and YYNGEE. V dropped 4 bases and J dropped 3 bases, with 14 bases sitting between them. CDR3 size: 15 residues. The CDR3 DNA follows: TGTGCCAGCAGCCCGGGGCACGGAAACAATCAGCCCCAGCATTTT. Residues: CASSPGHGNNQPQHF.

The chain carries TRBV5-4 and TRBJ2-5; 13 bases match TRBD2. Germline trimming cut 4 bases from V and 2 bases from J; bases unmatched to any gene: 5. The CDR3 extends over 16 amino acids. Germline V lookup: CDR1 SGHNT, CDR2 YYREEE (reference sequence). Here the CDR3 reads CASSRRLAGGQETQYF. DNA for the CDR3: TGTGCCAGCAGCCGACGACTAGCGGGGGGACAAGAGACCCAGTACTTC.

The chain carries TRBV11-2 and TRBJ2-1; the D is unclear. This CDR3 region has 17 residues. V was clipped by 1 base and J by 0 bases, with 13 bases between them. Germline values: CDR1 SGHAT, CDR2 FQNNGV. CDR3 coding DNA: TGTGCCAGCAGCTTAGTTGCGGCACTCCGCTCCTACAATGAGCAGTTCTTC. Translated: CASSLVAALRSYNEQFF.

This sequence joins TRBV5-4 and TRBJ1-2, with 8 bases aligning to TRBD1. CDR1 and CDR2 (germline): SGHNT, YYREEE (reference sequence). With V trimmed by 4 bases and J by 4 bases, 3 bases remained unmatched. CDR3 size: 13 residues. The DNA of the CDR3 is TGTGCCAGCAGCCCGGGACAGGCCTATGGCTACACCTTC. It is translated as CASSPGQAYGYTF.

The chain joins TRBV11-3 to TRBJ2-4, with 12 bases matching TRBD2. The germline V gene encodes CDR1 SGHNT and CDR2 YENEEA. The CDR3 covers 18 residues. V shed 1 base, J shed 0 bases, and the junction held 4 bases outside the gene matches. CDR3: CASSLVLAGGVAKNIQYF. CDR3 coding DNA: TGTGCCAGCAGCTTAGTACTAGCGGGAGGTGTAGCCAAAAACATTCAGTACTTC.

Details on this clone: Other DNA sequences of this sample code for an identical CDR3. The J gene is TRBJ2-1, the V gene TRBV7-9, with 14 bases fitting TRBD2. The CDR3 has 15 residues. Looked up from germline, CDR1 is SEHNR and CDR2 is FQNEAQ (reference sequence). Trimming at V came to 6 bases and at J to 6 bases, leaving 4 bases not matched to a gene. The CDR3 loop reads CASSLGLAGVNEQFF. The CDR3, as DNA: TGTGCCAGCAGTTTGGGACTAGCGGGAGTCAATGAGCAGTTCTTC.

The chain couples TRBV28 to TRBJ2-1; 10 nucleotides line up with TRBD2. The V segment lost 6 bases and the J segment 2 bases; nucleotides outside the gene matches: 4. The germline gives CDR1 MDHEN, CDR2 SYDVKM. This CDR3 has 15 amino acids. As DNA, the CDR3 is TGTGCCAGCAGCCCTGGGACTAGCGCCTACAATGAGCAGTTCTTC. Residues: CASSPGTSAYNEQFF.

This chain connects TRBV28 to TRBJ1-1; the D gene is possibly TRBD1 (5 bases). The V and J ends lost 4 bases and 9 bases respectively, with 21 bases between them. Germline CDR1 and CDR2: MDHEN and SYDVKM. The length of the CDR3 is 15 residues. The CDR3 DNA follows: TGTGCCAGCAGTTGGGGGTCTCCTACCACTGAGAAAGCTTTCTTT. Translating gives CASSWGSPTTEKAFF. Variable domain in full (rest from reference TRBV28 and TRBJ1-1): DVKVTQSSRYLVKRTGEKVFLECVQDMDHENMFWYRQDPGLGLRLIYFSYDVKMKEKGDIPEGYSVSREKKERFSLILESASTNQTSMYLCASSWGSPTTEKAFFGQGTRLTVV.

This clone was detected once. V and J are TRBV10-3 and TRBJ1-5; TRBD1 is a possible D gene (5 bases). Germline-derived CDR1 and CDR2 are ENHRY and SYGVKD. There are 14 residues in the CDR3. V lost 0 bases to trimming and J lost 5 bases, with 8 bases between them. CDR3 residues: CAISESPGDQPQHF. In DNA, the CDR3 is TGTGCCATCAGTGAGTCGCCGGGGGATCAGCCCCAGCATTTT.

V and J are TRBV2 and TRBJ1-2, with D unresolved. Germline loops: CDR1 SNHLY, CDR2 FYNNEI. V shed 5 bases and J shed 0 bases, with 7 bases lying between them. The length of the CDR3 is 13 residues. CDR3 protein: CASSTEPNYGYTF. The DNA for the CDR3 is TGTGCCAGCAGTACCGAACCTAACTATGGCTACACCTTC.